This note documents a single TCR beta chain sequence. In its sample, this clonotype was seen many times. The specificity of this receptor is unknown. No qualities accompany the bases; no much larger clone lies one base away. Including the terminal cysteine and phenylalanine, the CDR3 comprises 13 residues. The read is trimmed to its CDR3 DNA, 39 bases read in frame from base 1. The germline V gene (reference sequence) supplies CDR1 DFQATT and CDR2 SNEGSKA. Relative to germline, V is 3 bases shorter and J is 8 bases shorter, with 11 bases between their ends. This record comes from a study of spatial heterogeneity in lung cancer (dated by TCRdb to between 2018 and 2021). About the full investigation: Beta-chain transcripts were consistently detected in greater numbers than alpha-chain transcripts, which likely reflected higher beta-chain transcript abundance. Both alpha and beta chains were TCR-sequenced in samples taken at surgery, namely 220 tumor regions, fewer than 85 matched nontumor lung samples and a few dozen PBMC samples. In tumor regions, TCR transcript counts showed a strong correlation with a T cell transcriptional module score derived from matched bulk RNA-seq. In non-small cell lung cancer, the study made a quantitative comparison of TCR alpha and beta repertoires among multiple tumor regions, matched nontumor lung and blood. TCR repertoire features were related to nonsynonymous mutation counts determined by whole-exome sequencing of tumor tissue. In the raw uncorrected reads, each unique combination of TCR and UMI appeared more than ten times on average. Paper-wide results and their limitations: A correlation was observed between the number of expanded intratumoral alpha and beta TCRs and the tumor nonsynonymous mutation count. Confirming at a functional level the hypothesis that regional TCRs recognize regional mutations was considered to require additional single-cell paired TCR alpha and beta sequencing. Counts of ubiquitous and regional expanded TCRs correlated with counts of ubiquitous and regional nonsynonymous mutations, respectively. TCR-seq was estimated to cover only approximately 6.3% of tumor T cells for alpha chains and approximately 12% for beta chains.

The time point label here, explained by the study, means: sample taken at primary tumor resection. The donors were some 70 patients from the lung TRACERx cohort who had early-stage, untreated non-small cell lung cancer. Without any cell sorting, TCR sequencing was performed on whole RNA extracted either from tumor and nontumor lung tissue or from cryopreserved PBMC samples. Patients were selected for TCR sequencing only if sufficient RNA was available from at least two tumor regions. Tumor and adjacent nontumor lung specimens were reviewed by a lung pathologist before selection. Library preparation was by 5' RACE. TCRdb shows the sequencer as NextSeq 500. To allow correction of PCR and sequencing errors, the TCR library protocol tagged every TCR cDNA molecule with a unique molecular identifier. Per the source publication's procedure: TCR identification, UMI-based error correction and CDR3 extraction were all carried out with Decombinator tools. Expanded TCRs were defined as those above a frequency of 2 per 1,000, corresponding to the top 1% of the tumor frequency distribution. Expanded tumor TCRs were classed as regional if statistically deemed absent (corrected P<0.05) from at least one tumor region, otherwise ubiquitous. Renyi diversity was computed with the R vegan package after each repertoire had been subsampled 100 times to 5,000 TCRs. CDR3 similarity networks were constructed using string-kernel similarity of amino acid triplets, with links drawn between CDR3s whose pairwise similarity was above 0.82. TCRdb reprocessing: public reads trimmed at Q25 with fastp, clones called with MiXCR, in-frame beta chains kept. Rows are unified per CDR3 protein, each entry keeping the most common DNA and genes. TCRdb, rather than the study authors, made the V and J calls. The sample table shows about 3,600 distinct CDR3 sequences, and about 15% are seen once. The ten largest clonotypes hold under 25% of the sample.

This sequence uses TRBV20-1 and TRBJ1-6; D gene: possibly TRBD1, on 5 matching bases. The TCR originated in a female donor with early-stage non-small cell lung cancer. The sequenced sample was lung tumor tissue, obtained at surgery. The CDR3 protein is CSASWGRHSPLHF. The bases are TGCAGTGCTAGCTGGGGGAGGCATTCACCCCTCCACTTT.